One and the same sample provided the 23 T cell receptor beta chains below, sequenced in a study of CD8 T cells in ankylosing spondylitis. Via MiXCR, TCRdb re-called the 5' RACE reads, giving one row per CDR3 protein. The table has 250,000 to 350,000 distinct CDR3 sequences, around 18% seen once. Material for sequencing was blood, either unsorted or a sorted T cell fraction (not recorded which). These receptors were taken from a male donor with ankylosing spondylitis or in good health (not recorded which).

In its sample, this clonotype was seen many times. The J gene is TRBJ1-2, the V gene TRBV29-1, with a tentative D call TRBD1 (5 bases). V was shortened by 1 base and J by 4 bases, with 7 bases between the two germline ends. The CDR3 totals 12 residues. Germline V gene sequence: CDR1 SQVTM, CDR2 ANQGSEA. CDR3 coding DNA: TGCAGCGTTGAAGGCAGGGCCTATGGCTACACCTTC. It is translated as CSVEGRAYGYTF.

The sample holds a few counts of this clonotype. The rearrangement joins TRBV6-7 to TRBJ2-3, with D uncertain. TRBV6-7 is an ORF, with its function uncertain. Between the trimmed V and J ends, which lost 2 bases and 2 bases, there was a span of 11 bases. There are 15 residues in the CDR3. The CDR3 DNA sequence: TGTGCCAGCAGTTACCCTCGTTCCCTCACAGATACGCAGTATTTT. Translated, it gives CASSYPRSLTDTQYF.

This chain uses TRBV20-1 with TRBJ2-1; D possibly corresponds to TRBD1 (5 bases). Germline V gene lookup returns CDR1 DFQATT and CDR2 SNEGSKA (reference sequence). The CDR3 covers 14 residues. The ends were cut back, 6 bases at V and 9 bases at J, with 21 bases in the middle. The CDR3 DNA reads TGCAGTGCGCGCCCCGCAGCAGGGATTACTGAGCAGTTCTTC. This sequence encodes CSARPAAGITEQFF.

This clonotype was recorded many times. This sequence joins TRBV7-8 and TRBJ2-2, with 7 bases lining up with TRBD2. Germline CDR1 is SGHVS and CDR2 is FQNEAQ. V gave up 7 bases and J gave up 5 bases; unmatched junction bases: 16. CDR3 size: 17 residues. The CDR3 DNA reads as TGTGCCAGCACTTTGACCGGACGCCTCGGGAGGACCGGGGAGCTGTTTTTT. It codes for CASTLTGRLGRTGELFF.

This rearrangement joins TRBV10-3 to TRBJ2-3; TRBD2 matches at 10 bases. This CDR3 region has 13 residues. Germline trimming cut 9 bases from V and 4 bases from J; bases unmatched to any gene: 4. Germline CDR1 is ENHRY and CDR2 is SYGVKD. CDR3: CAISSGSADTQYF. CDR3 coding DNA: TGTGCCATTTCTAGCGGGAGCGCAGATACGCAGTATTTT.

This clonotype was detected ten times or more. The chain couples TRBV29-1 to TRBJ2-5, with a tentative D call TRBD2 (5 bases). CDR1 SQVTM and CDR2 ANQGSEA come from the germline V gene. V shed 0 bases and J shed 1 base, with 12 bases lying between them. The length of the CDR3 is 15 residues. The CDR3, as DNA: TGCAGCGTTGAAGAAATCCTAGCCGCCCAAGAGACCCAGTACTTC. The encoded protein is CSVEEILAAQETQYF.

This clonotype was detected a few times. V usage is TRBV20-1 and J usage is TRBJ2-5; TRBD1 might be the D (5 bases). CDR1 and CDR2 from the germline V gene are DFQATT and SNEGSKA (reference sequence). The CDR3 is 13 residues long. V lost 6 bases, J lost 5 bases, and 16 bases lay in between. This CDR3 is CSAPFGRAETQYF. For the CDR3, the DNA is TGCAGTGCCCCCTTTGGCAGGGCTGAGACCCAGTACTTC.

There are many counts of this clonotype. V and J are TRBV20-1 and TRBJ1-2, with 10 bases aligning to TRBD1. Germline-derived CDR1 and CDR2 are DFQATT and SNEGSKA (reference sequence). This CDR3 spans 17 amino acids. J lost 5 bases, V lost 6 bases, and 18 bases had no gene match. The DNA of the CDR3 is TGCAGTGCAATTTCCCCCGCACGACAGGGGGCTTCATATGGCTACACCTTC. The encoded protein is CSAISPARQGASYGYTF.

This clonotype was seen a few times. This chain connects TRBV4-1 to TRBJ2-7; 7 nucleotides agree with TRBD1. J lost 3 bases, V lost 4 bases, and 6 bases had no gene match. Germline CDR1 MGHRA, CDR2 YSYEKL. CDR3 size: 14 residues. The CDR3 region is CASSPPGQIYEQYV. The CDR3, as DNA: TGCGCCAGCAGCCCTCCGGGACAGATCTACGAGCAGTACGTC.

This clonotype turned up a few times. The chain employs TRBV20-1 and TRBJ2-2, with D unclear. V was shortened by 0 bases and J by 5 bases, with 10 bases between the two germline ends. The V gene's germline CDR1 is DFQATT and CDR2 SNEGSKA (reference sequence). This CDR3 is 14 amino acids long. CDR3 loop: CSARDPDGTGELFF. The CDR3 bases are TGCAGTGCTAGAGATCCGGACGGGACCGGGGAGCTGTTTTTT.

This clonotype was counted between two and nine times. V gene TRBV7-3 combines with J gene TRBJ2-3; weak D call: TRBD1 (6 bases). The CDR3 covers 15 residues. The germline V gene encodes CDR1 SGHTA and CDR2 FQGTGA. V gave up 3 bases and J gave up 7 bases, with 17 bases separating them. CDR3 in amino acids: CASSLEQGYPNTQYF. The CDR3 region has the DNA TGTGCCAGCAGCTTGGAACAGGGCTATCCCAATACGCAGTATTTT.

The chain employs TRBV20-1 and TRBJ1-6, with D perhaps TRBD1 (6 bases). This CDR3 spans 14 amino acids. V was pared by 8 bases and J by 5 bases, with 16 bases between. Looked up from germline, CDR1 is DFQATT and CDR2 is SNEGSKA (reference sequence). The CDR3 loop reads CSLPVGHDNSPLHF. Here the CDR3 DNA reads TGCAGTTTACCTGTGGGACATGATAATTCACCCCTCCACTTT.

The rearrangement joins TRBV5-1 to TRBJ2-5; no definite D call. CDR3 length: 15 residues. The V end lost 1 base, the J end lost 0 bases, and 10 bases lay between the germline ends. From germline, CDR1 is SGHRS and CDR2 YFSETQ. The CDR3 bases are TGCGCCAGCAGCTTGACAGACCGGTACCAAGAGACCCAGTACTTC. Translating gives CASSLTDRYQETQYF. The whole variable domain, filled in from reference TRBV5-1 and TRBJ2-5, reads KAGVTQTPRYLIKTRGQQVTLSCSPISGHRSVSWYQQTPGQGLQFLFEYFSETQRNKGNFPGRFSGRQFSNSRSEMNVSTLELGDSALYLCASSLTDRYQETQYFGPGTRLLVL.

The sample holds a few counts of this clonotype. J is TRBJ2-3 and V is TRBV11-2; tentative D call: TRBD1 (6 bases). V dropped 2 bases and J dropped 3 bases, with 12 bases sitting between them. Germline V lookup: CDR1 SGHAT, CDR2 FQNNGV. CDR3 length: 15 residues. DNA of the CDR3: TGTGCCAGCAGCTTAAAGGTCAGGGGAACAGATACGCAGTATTTT. Its protein is CASSLKVRGTDTQYF.

This clonotype was detected a few times. This sequence joins TRBV5-1 and TRBJ2-2, with D hard to call. Per the germline V gene, CDR1 is SGHRS and CDR2 is YFSETQ. This CDR3 has 14 residues. Trimming shortened V by 0 bases and J by 3 bases, and 6 bases separated the two germline ends. The CDR3 DNA sequence: TGCGCCAGCAGCTTGGTCTCGGACACCGGGGAGCTGTTTTTT. Encoded protein: CASSLVSDTGELFF.

This clonotype was found a few times. J is TRBJ2-7 and V is TRBV11-2; TRBD1 might be the D (5 bases). Germline CDR1 SGHAT, CDR2 FQNNGV. This CDR3 has 14 amino acids. Trimming stripped 0 bases from V and 2 bases from J, with 8 bases between. Here the CDR3 DNA reads TGTGCCAGCAGCTTAGAATCAGGGCCCTACGAGCAGTACGTC. It is translated as CASSLESGPYEQYV.

This clonotype was detected a few times. The chain couples TRBV29-1 to TRBJ2-3; possible D gene TRBD1, 6 bases. CDR1 SQVTM and CDR2 ANQGSEA come from the germline V gene. Trimming took off 6 bases at V and 2 bases at J, with 15 bases between the two ends. CDR3 length equals 14 residues. CDR3 sequence: CSVLGAGVTDTQYF. The DNA of the CDR3 is TGCAGCGTCCTGGGGGCAGGGGTCACAGATACGCAGTATTTT.

This clonotype was seen repeatedly, ten times or more. This chain joins TRBV10-3 and TRBJ1-1; TRBD1 matches at 9 bases. After removal of 6 bases from V and 4 bases from J, the junction contained 6 bases not matched to a gene. CDR1 is ENHRY, CDR2 SYGVKD, per germline. This CDR3 comprises 14 residues. CDR3 loop: CAIRRETGGTEAFF. CDR3 DNA: TGTGCCATCAGGAGGGAGACAGGGGGCACTGAAGCTTTCTTT.

The chain joins TRBV20-1 to TRBJ1-5, with TRBD1 identical over 7 bases. The CDR3 is 16 residues long. CDR1 is DFQATT and CDR2 is SNEGSKA in the germline V gene (reference sequence). V shed 0 bases and J 4 bases; nucleotides not matched to a gene: 9. The CDR3 loop reads CSAREQTGQLNQPQHF. CDR3 coding DNA: TGCAGTGCTAGAGAACAAACGGGACAGCTAAATCAGCCCCAGCATTTT.

The V call is TRBV12-3 or TRBV12-4, the J call TRBJ2-2, with D possibly TRBD2 on 6 matching bases. The V and J ends lost 6 bases and 6 bases respectively, with 14 bases between them. The CDR3 is 14 residues long. CDR3 nucleotide sequence: TGTGCCAGCAGCCCCGGGCCTAGCGCCGGGGAGCTGTTTTTT. This translates into CASSPGPSAGELFF.

There are a few counts of this clonotype. V usage is TRBV7-6 and J usage is TRBJ2-3; unclear D gene. The CDR3 is 12 residues long. The germline CDR1 and CDR2 sequences are SGHVS and FNYEAQ. V was trimmed by 6 bases and J by 6 bases, leaving 10 bases between them. CDR3 nucleotide sequence: TGTGCCAGCAGTCACCGGGTGGATACGCAGTATTTT. This codes for CASSHRVDTQYF. The whole variable domain, filled in from reference TRBV7-6 and TRBJ2-3, reads GAGVSQSPRYKVTKRGQDVALRCDPISGHVSLYWYRQALGQGPEFLTYFNYEAQQDKSGLPNDRFSAERPEGSISTLTIQRTEQRDSAMYRCASSHRVDTQYFGPGTRLTVL.

This clonotype was counted between two and nine times. This chain joins TRBV25-1 and TRBJ2-3; D is perhaps TRBD2 (5 bases). The CDR3 spans 13 residues. The germline CDR1 and CDR2 sequences are MGHDK and SYGVNS. Trimming cost V 8 bases and J 1 base, with 10 bases left between them. Here the CDR3 reads CASYGLGTDTQYF. In DNA, the CDR3 is TGTGCCAGCTATGGACTGGGCACAGATACGCAGTATTTT. The full variable domain, in which reference TRBV25-1 and TRBJ2-3 provide the parts outside the CDR3, is EADIYQTPRYLVIGTGKKITLECSQTMGHDKMYWYQQDPGMELHLIHYSYGVNSTEKGDLSSESTVSRIRTEHFPLTLESARPSHTSQYLCASYGLGTDTQYFGPGTRLTVL.

The CDR3 coding sequence is TGTGCCAGCAGCCAACTAAAGGATTCACCCCTCCACTTT. Protein product: CASSQLKDSPLHF. The chain is built from TRBV3-1 and TRBJ1-6, with D hard to call. The CDR3 has 13 amino acids. CDR1 is LGHDT, CDR2 YNNKEL, per germline (reference sequence). Deletions cut 2 bases from V and 8 bases from J, with 7 bases between.